This T cell receptor beta chain was captured in a study of OX40 agonist ivuxolimab in advanced cancers. Findings of the study overall: Individuals who were partial responders at 0.1-3.0 mg/kg had clonal expansion that ranked among the lowest.

Remarks on this clone: Antigen: not known.

The germline V gene encodes CDR1 LNHDA and CDR2 SQIVND (reference sequence). The CDR3 totals 14 residues. Trimming shortened V by 6 bases and J by 4 bases, and 12 bases separated the two germline ends. Generated by immunoSEQ multiplex PCR, the TCRdb table keeps only in-frame clones and is missing some. The sample lists some 100,000 clones; about nine tenths were seen once. This specimen consisted of CD4+ or CD8+ T cells sorted from blood, obtained in a trial of the OX40 agonist ivuxolimab. The TCR originated in an adult with an advanced solid tumor such as melanoma, head and neck, liver or kidney cancer. The gene calls are TRBV19 and TRBJ2-2, with D perhaps assigned TRBD1 or TRBD2 (5 bases each). The CDR3: CASRGERITGELFF. CDR3 coding DNA: TGTGCCAGTAGGGGGGAGCGTATCACCGGGGAGCTGTTTTTT.